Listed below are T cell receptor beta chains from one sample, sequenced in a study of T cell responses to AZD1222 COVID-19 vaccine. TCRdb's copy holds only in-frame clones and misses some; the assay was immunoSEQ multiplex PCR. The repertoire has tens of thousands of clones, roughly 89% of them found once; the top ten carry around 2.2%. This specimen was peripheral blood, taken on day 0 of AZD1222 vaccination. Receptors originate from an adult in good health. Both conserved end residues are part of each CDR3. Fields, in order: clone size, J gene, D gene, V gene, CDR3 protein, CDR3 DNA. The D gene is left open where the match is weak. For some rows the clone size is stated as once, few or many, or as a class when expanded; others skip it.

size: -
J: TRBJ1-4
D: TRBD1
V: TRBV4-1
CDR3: CASSQDPAGGVEKLFF
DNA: TGCGCCAGCAGCCAAGATCCCGCAGGGGGCGTTGAAAAACTGTTTTTT

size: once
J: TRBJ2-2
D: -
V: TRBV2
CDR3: CASSPDILPNTGELFF
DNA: TGTGCCAGCAGTCCTGACATACTTCCTAACACCGGGGAGCTGTTTTTT

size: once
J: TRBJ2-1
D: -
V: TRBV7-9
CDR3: CASSSPRVDWGNNEQFF
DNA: TGTGCCAGCAGCTCCCCCAGGGTAGATTGGGGGAACAATGAGCAGTTCTTC

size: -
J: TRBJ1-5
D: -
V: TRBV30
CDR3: CAWSEGRAQHF
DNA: TGTGCCTGGAGTGAAGGGCGAGCCCAGCATTTT

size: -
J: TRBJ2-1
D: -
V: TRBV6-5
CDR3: CASSPSQGGYNEQFF
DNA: TGTGCCAGCAGTCCCAGCCAGGGGGGGTACAATGAGCAGTTCTTC

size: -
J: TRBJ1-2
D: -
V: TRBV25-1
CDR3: CASSDQYGYTF
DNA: TGTGCCAGCAGTGACCAGTATGGCTACACCTTC

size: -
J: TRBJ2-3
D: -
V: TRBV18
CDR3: CASSSGLTDTQYF
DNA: TGTGCCAGCTCATCGGGACTCACAGATACGCAGTATTTT

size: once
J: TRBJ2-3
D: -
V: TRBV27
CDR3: CASSQRAGPLRTDTQYF
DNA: TGTGCCAGCAGCCAACGGGCGGGACCCTTAAGGACAGATACGCAGTATTTT

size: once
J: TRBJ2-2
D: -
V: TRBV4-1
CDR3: CASSQDGGGGVSGELFF
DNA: TGCGCCAGCAGCCAAGACGGGGGTGGTGGGGTATCCGGGGAGCTGTTTTTT

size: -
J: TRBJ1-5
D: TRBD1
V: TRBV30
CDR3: CAWRGQGANQPQHF
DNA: TGTGCCTGGAGGGGACAGGGGGCCAATCAGCCCCAGCATTTT

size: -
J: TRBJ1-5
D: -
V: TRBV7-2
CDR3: CASSLGQASNQPQHF
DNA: TGTGCCAGCAGCTTAGGACAGGCTAGCAATCAGCCCCAGCATTTT

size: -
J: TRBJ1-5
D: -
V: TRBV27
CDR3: CASSPTTSVNQPQHF
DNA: TGTGCCAGCAGCCCTACAACAAGTGTCAATCAGCCCCAGCATTTT

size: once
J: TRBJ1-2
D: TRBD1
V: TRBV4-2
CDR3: CASSQGGRDRGNYGYTF
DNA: TGTGCCAGCAGCCAAGGGGGGCGGGACAGGGGAAACTATGGCTACACCTTC

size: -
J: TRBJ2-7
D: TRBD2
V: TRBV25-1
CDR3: CASSASGTSLEQYF
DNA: TGTGCCAGCAGTGCAAGCGGGACTAGCTTAGAGCAGTACTTC

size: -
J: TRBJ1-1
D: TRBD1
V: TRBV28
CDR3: CASSTPGQMTEAFF
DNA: TGTGCCAGCAGCACTCCGGGACAGATGACTGAAGCTTTCTTT

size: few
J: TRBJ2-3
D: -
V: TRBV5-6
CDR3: CASSLDWGSTGTDTQYF
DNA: TGTGCCAGCAGCTTGGACTGGGGCTCCACGGGGACAGATACGCAGTATTTT

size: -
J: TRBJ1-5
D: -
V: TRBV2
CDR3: CASRGRNSHSNQPQHF
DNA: TGTGCCAGTAGAGGACGGAACTCTCATAGCAATCAGCCCCAGCATTTT

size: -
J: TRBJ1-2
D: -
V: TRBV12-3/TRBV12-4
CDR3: CASSSLDFYTF
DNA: TGTGCCAGCAGTTCACTTGACTTCTACACCTTC

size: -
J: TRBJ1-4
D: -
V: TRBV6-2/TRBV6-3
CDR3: CASSYSGVLNEKLFF
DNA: TGTGCCAGCAGTTACTCGGGTGTCCTGAATGAAAAACTGTTTTTT

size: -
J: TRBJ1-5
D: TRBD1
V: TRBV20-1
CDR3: CSASSGQARRNQPQHF
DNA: TGCAGTGCTAGTTCTGGACAGGCAAGGCGCAATCAGCCCCAGCATTTT

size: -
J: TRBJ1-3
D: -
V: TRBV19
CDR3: CASTPGNRVPGNTIYF
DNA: TGTGCCAGTACCCCCGGGAACAGGGTACCTGGAAACACCATATATTTT

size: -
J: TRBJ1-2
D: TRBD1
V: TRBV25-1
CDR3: CASSDSGTGAHGYTF
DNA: TGTGCCAGCAGTGATTCCGGGACAGGGGCCCATGGCTACACCTTC

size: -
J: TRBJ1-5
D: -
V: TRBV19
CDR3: CASNEIGGLKSNQPQHF
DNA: TGTGCCAGTAACGAGATTGGGGGCTTGAAGAGCAATCAGCCCCAGCATTTT

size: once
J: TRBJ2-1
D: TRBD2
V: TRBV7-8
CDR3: CASSLRPSGIRGDNEQFF
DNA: TGTGCCAGCAGCTTACGGCCTAGCGGGATCCGGGGGGACAATGAGCAGTTCTTC

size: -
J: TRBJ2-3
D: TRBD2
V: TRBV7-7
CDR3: CASSPTSAGSTDTQYF
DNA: TGTGCCAGCAGCCCAACCTCAGCGGGAAGCACAGATACGCAGTATTTT

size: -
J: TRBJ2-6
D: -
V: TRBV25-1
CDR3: CASGPGANVLTF
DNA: TGTGCCAGCGGACCCGGGGCCAACGTCCTGACTTTC

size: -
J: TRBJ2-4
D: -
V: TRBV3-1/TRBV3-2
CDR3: CASSQTGSQNIQYF
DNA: TGTGCCAGCAGCCAGACGGGATCCCAAAACATTCAGTACTTC

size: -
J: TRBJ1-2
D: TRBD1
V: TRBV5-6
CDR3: CASSGRTGTGYTF
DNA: TGTGCCAGCAGCGGTAGGACAGGGACCGGCTACACCTTC

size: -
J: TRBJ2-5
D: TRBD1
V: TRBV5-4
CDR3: CASSFRTGQETQYF
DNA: TGTGCCAGCAGCTTTAGGACAGGCCAAGAGACCCAGTACTTC

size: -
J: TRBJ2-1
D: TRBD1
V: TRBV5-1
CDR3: CASSLRPLGQGSYNEQFF
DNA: TGCGCCAGCAGCCTTCGGCCCTTGGGACAGGGATCCTACAATGAGCAGTTCTTC

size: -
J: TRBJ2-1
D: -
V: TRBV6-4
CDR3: CASSGTILGEQFF
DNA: TGTGCCAGCAGTGGGACGATTCTGGGTGAGCAGTTCTTC

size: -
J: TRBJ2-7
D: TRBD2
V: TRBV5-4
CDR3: CASSRGGESYEQYF
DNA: TGTGCCAGCAGCAGGGGAGGGGAGAGCTACGAGCAGTACTTC

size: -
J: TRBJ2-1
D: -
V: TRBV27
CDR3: CASSLDLGTQSSYNEQFF
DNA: TGTGCCAGCAGTCTCGATTTGGGGACTCAGAGCTCCTACAATGAGCAGTTCTTC

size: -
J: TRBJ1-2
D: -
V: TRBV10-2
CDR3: CASRDTGVLNYGYTF
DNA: TGCGCCAGCAGGGATACAGGCGTGCTAAACTATGGCTACACCTTC

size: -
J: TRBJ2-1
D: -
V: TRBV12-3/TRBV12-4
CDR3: CASSPGRHNEQFF
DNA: TGTGCCAGCAGTCCCGGCCGGCACAATGAGCAGTTCTTC

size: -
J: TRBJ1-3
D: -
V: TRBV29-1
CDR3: CSAAYGSGNTIYF
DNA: TGCAGCGCCGCCTACGGATCTGGAAACACCATATATTTT

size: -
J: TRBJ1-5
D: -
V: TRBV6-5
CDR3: CATGNSNQPQHF
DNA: TGTGCCACCGGTAACAGCAATCAGCCCCAGCATTTT

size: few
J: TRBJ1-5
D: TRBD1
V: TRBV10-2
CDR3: CASSEDRDQPQHF
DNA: TGCGCCAGCAGTGAAGACAGGGATCAGCCCCAGCATTTT

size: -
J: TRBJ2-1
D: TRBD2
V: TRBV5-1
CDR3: CASRMGLADHNEQFF
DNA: TGCGCCAGCAGAATGGGACTAGCGGACCACAATGAGCAGTTCTTC

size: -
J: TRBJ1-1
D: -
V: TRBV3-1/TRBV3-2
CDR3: CASSQGLFMNTEAFF
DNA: TGTGCCAGCAGCCAAGGTCTCTTCATGAACACTGAAGCTTTCTTT

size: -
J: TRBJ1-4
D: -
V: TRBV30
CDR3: CALHRPNRANEKLFF
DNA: TGTGCCCTACACCGGCCGAACAGGGCAAATGAAAAACTGTTTTTT

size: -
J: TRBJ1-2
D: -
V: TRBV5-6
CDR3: CASSFRQGGGYTF
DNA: TGTGCCAGCAGCTTCCGGCAGGGAGGAGGCTACACCTTC

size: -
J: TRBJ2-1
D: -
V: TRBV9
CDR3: CASSVDSFYNEQFF
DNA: TGTGCCAGCAGCGTAGATAGTTTCTACAATGAGCAGTTCTTC

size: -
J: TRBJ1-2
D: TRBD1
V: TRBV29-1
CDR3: CSVHDTDRDGYTF
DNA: TGCAGCGTCCACGACACCGACAGGGACGGCTACACCTTC

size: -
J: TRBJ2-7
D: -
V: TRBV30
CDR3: CAWTQGKPGEQYF
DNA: TGTGCCTGGACACAGGGCAAGCCTGGCGAGCAGTACTTC

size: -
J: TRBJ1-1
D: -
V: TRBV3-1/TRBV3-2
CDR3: CASSQEGEEAFF
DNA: TGTGCCAGCAGCCAAGAGGGGGAAGAAGCTTTCTTT

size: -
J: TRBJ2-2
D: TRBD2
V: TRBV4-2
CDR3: CASSPGAGGYTGELFF
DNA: TGTGCCAGCAGCCCCGGGGCGGGAGGGTACACCGGGGAGCTGTTTTTT

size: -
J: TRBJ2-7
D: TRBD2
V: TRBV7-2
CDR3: CASSDQTSGRAYEQYF
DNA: TGTGCCAGCAGCGACCAGACTAGCGGGAGGGCTTACGAGCAGTACTTC

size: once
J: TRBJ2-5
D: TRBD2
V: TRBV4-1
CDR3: CASSLGTSGSSRETQYF
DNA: TGCGCCAGCAGCCTCGGGACTAGCGGGAGTAGTAGGGAGACCCAGTACTTC

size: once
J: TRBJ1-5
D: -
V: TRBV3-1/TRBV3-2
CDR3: CASSQARSKPQHF
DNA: TGTGCCAGCAGCCAAGCGAGGTCGAAGCCCCAGCATTTT

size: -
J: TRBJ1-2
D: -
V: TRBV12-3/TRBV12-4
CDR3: CASRPGQVSGYTF
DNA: TGTGCCAGCAGACCCGGACAAGTCTCTGGCTACACCTTC

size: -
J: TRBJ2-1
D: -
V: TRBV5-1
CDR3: CASSLGGGEQFF
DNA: TGCGCCAGCAGCTTGGGTGGAGGTGAGCAGTTCTTC

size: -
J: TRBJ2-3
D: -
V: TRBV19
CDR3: CASSTGRGRGETDTQYF
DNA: TGTGCCAGTAGTACCGGACGGGGCAGGGGTGAAACAGATACGCAGTATTTT

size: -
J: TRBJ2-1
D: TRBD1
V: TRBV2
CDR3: CASRGQGAGEQFF
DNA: TGTGCCAGCCGGGGACAGGGGGCGGGTGAGCAGTTCTTC

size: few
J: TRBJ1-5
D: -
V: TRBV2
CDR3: CASKRQAGNQPQHF
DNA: TGTGCCAGCAAGCGGCAGGCAGGTAATCAGCCCCAGCATTTT

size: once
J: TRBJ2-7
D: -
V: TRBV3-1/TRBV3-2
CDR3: CASSGTYEQYF
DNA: TGTGCCAGCAGCGGGACCTACGAGCAGTACTTC

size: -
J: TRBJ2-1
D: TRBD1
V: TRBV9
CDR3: CASSVAGTGIYNEQFF
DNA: TGTGCCAGCAGCGTTGCCGGGACAGGGATTTACAATGAGCAGTTCTTC

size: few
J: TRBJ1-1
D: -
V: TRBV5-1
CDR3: CASSLVNGNTEAFF
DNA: TGCGCCAGCAGCTTGGTGAACGGGAACACTGAAGCTTTCTTT